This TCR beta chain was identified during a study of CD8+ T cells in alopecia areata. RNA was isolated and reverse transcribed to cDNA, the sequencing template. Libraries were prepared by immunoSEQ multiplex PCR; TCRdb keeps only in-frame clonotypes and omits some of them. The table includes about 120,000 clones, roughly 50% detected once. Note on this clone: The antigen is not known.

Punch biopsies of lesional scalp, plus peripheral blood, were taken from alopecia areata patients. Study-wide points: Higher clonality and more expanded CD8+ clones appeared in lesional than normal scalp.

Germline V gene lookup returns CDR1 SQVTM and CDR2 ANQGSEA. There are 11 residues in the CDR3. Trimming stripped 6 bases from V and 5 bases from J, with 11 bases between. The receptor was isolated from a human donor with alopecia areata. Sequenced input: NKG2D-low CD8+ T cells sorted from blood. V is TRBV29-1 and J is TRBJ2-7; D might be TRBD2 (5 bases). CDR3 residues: CSVEVYNEQYF. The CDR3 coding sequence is TGCAGCGTGGAGGTTTATAACGAGCAGTACTTC.